These 13 T cell receptor beta chains came from one sample sequenced in a study of CD8+ T cells in alopecia areata. Sequencing relied on a cDNA template that was reverse transcribed from extracted RNA. Method: immunoSEQ multiplex PCR; TCRdb's copy keeps in-frame clones and lacks some. The sample includes about 180,000 clones, 59% seen only once; the top ten take about 15%. Sequenced here: CD4+ T cells sorted from blood, sampled at week 0. The receptors were gathered from a human donor with alopecia areata.

This clone came up a few times. V usage is TRBV2 and J usage is TRBJ2-3; no clear D gene. Germline assignment: CDR1 SNHLY and CDR2 FYNNEI. This CDR3 has 12 amino acids. V was trimmed by 5 bases and J by 2 bases, leaving 5 bases between them. CDR3 sequence (DNA): TGTGCCAGCAGTCCCGACACAGATACGCAGTATTTT. Translated, it gives CASSPDTDTQYF.

The J gene is TRBJ2-3, the V gene TRBV6-6; D unresolved. Per germline, CDR1 MNHNY and CDR2 SVGAGI (reference sequence). V was pared by 5 bases and J by 1 base, with 7 bases between. This CDR3 spans 13 amino acids. The CDR3 sequence: CASSTDGTDTQYF. In DNA form, the CDR3 reads TGTGCCAGCAGTACAGACGGCACAGATACGCAGTATTTT.

Here the CDR3 DNA reads TGCGCCAGCAGCGCTGGACGTGGAATGAACACTGAAGCTTTCTTT. Protein product: CASSAGRGMNTEAFF. This chain joins TRBV5-1 and TRBJ1-1; D not certain. Germline CDR1 and CDR2: SGHRS and YFSETQ. Trimming stripped 4 bases from V and 0 bases from J, with 13 bases between. The CDR3 runs 15 residues.

The chain joins TRBV27 to TRBJ1-5; the match to TRBD1 covers 7 bases. CDR1 is MNHEY, CDR2 SMNVEV, per germline (reference sequence). This CDR3 has 17 residues. After removal of 2 bases from V and 15 bases from J, the junction contained 22 bases not matched to a gene. CDR3 nucleotide sequence: TGTGCCAGCAGTTTACGTTTTGAGGGGGACAGTTTCTCTCGTACGCATTTT. It encodes CASSLRFEGDSFSRTHF.

This chain joins TRBV7-8 and TRBJ2-2; 7 bases line up with TRBD1. The CDR3 covers 14 residues. Losses at the gene ends were 1 base for V and 8 bases for J; bases not matched to a gene: 4. Germline V gene data show CDR1 as SGHVS and CDR2 as FQNEAQ. In DNA form, the CDR3 reads TGTGCCAGCAGCTTAGAGACAGGGAGAGGGGAGCTGTTTTTT. Translating it yields CASSLETGRGELFF.

This clone was seen only a few times. This sample also contains other DNA sequences that code for the same CDR3. The chain joins TRBV29-1 to TRBJ1-5, with D uncertain. There are 11 residues in the CDR3. CDR1 and CDR2 (germline): SQVTM, ANQGSEA. V was clipped by 4 bases and J by 1 base, with 2 bases between them. The CDR3 loop is CSVGSNQPQHF. CDR3 DNA: TGCAGCGTTGGGAGCAATCAGCCCCAGCATTTT.

This clone was found a few times. The chain joins TRBV7-2 to TRBJ2-3; TRBD1 matches at 7 bases. Looked up from germline, CDR1 is SGHTA and CDR2 is FQGNSA. The trim removed 5 bases at V and 1 base at J, leaving 6 bases unmatched. The CDR3 length is 15 residues. CDR3: CASSLGQRGTDTQYF. The CDR3 nucleotides are TGTGCCAGCAGCCTGGGACAGCGCGGCACAGATACGCAGTATTTT.

This clone has only one observation. This chain links TRBV20-1 with TRBJ2-1; D remains unclear. The V end was cut by 1 base, the J end by 8 bases, with 3 bases between. Germline V gene data show CDR1 as DFQATT and CDR2 as SNEGSKA (reference sequence). The CDR3 is made up of 10 amino acids. CDR3 nucleotides: TGCAGTGCTAGAGCAGATGAGCAGTTCTTC. This codes for CSARADEQFF.

This clone has just a few counts. J is TRBJ2-7 and V is TRBV7-9; D is unclear. Germline V lookup: CDR1 SEHNR, CDR2 FQNEAQ (reference sequence). V shed 1 base and J shed 7 bases, with 20 bases lying between them. This CDR3 spans 16 amino acids. The CDR3 nucleotides read TGTGCCAGCAGCTTAGGGTCCTTCCCGTACTCGACTGAGCAGTACTTC. This codes for CASSLGSFPYSTEQYF.

This clone appeared many times. The gene calls are TRBV4-1 and TRBJ2-2; 7 bases are a match to TRBD2. In germline, CDR1 is MGHRA, CDR2 YSYEKL. The J segment lost 5 bases and the V segment lost 4 bases, leaving 4 bases of the junction unmatched. The CDR3 is 14 residues long. CDR3 bases: TGCGCCAGCAGCCGGGACTACCAGACCGGGGAGCTGTTTTTT. The encoded protein is CASSRDYQTGELFF.

The table lists this clone with a few counts. The chain combines TRBV30 with TRBJ1-1, with D perhaps matching TRBD1 (6 bases). The CDR3 runs 13 residues. V was pared by 2 bases and J by 1 base, with 8 bases between. Germline assignment: CDR1 GTSNPN and CDR2 SVGIG (reference sequence). Written as DNA, the CDR3 is TGTGCCTGGAGTCGGACAGCGAACACTGAAGCTTTCTTT. Amino acid sequence: CAWSRTANTEAFF.

The rearrangement joins TRBV27 to TRBJ2-7; 13 bases are shared with TRBD2. Per the germline V gene, CDR1 is MNHEY and CDR2 is SMNVEV (reference sequence). The CDR3 extends over 15 amino acids. Unmatched junction bases numbered 9, after V lost 7 bases and J lost 6 bases. The CDR3 protein is CASNQLAGGQGEQYF. Here the CDR3 DNA reads TGTGCCAGCAATCAACTAGCGGGGGGGCAAGGCGAGCAGTACTTC.

This chain links TRBV30 with TRBJ2-3; 12 positions match TRBD2. V trimming: 3 bases; J trimming: 0 bases; junction bases outside the gene matches: 7. The CDR3 is 17 amino acids. The V gene's germline CDR1 is GTSNPN and CDR2 SVGIG (reference sequence). The CDR3 region is CAWSLTSGGTSTDTQYF. For the CDR3, the DNA is TGTGCCTGGAGCTTGACTAGCGGGGGAACTAGCACAGATACGCAGTATTTT.